Below, 11 T cell receptor beta chains from the same sample are listed, as sequenced in a study of blood T cell repertoires in COVID-19 (dated by TCRdb to about 2020). Receptor amplification or capture employed the immunoSEQ multiplex PCR assay. Drawn from immuneACCESS, this table holds only the in-frame rearrangements with V and J called that TCRdb kept. Clones are partly lost; checked studies trace under half to an unresolved V gene and leave the rest unexplained. The sample table shows approximately 150,000 clones, and approximately 88% are seen once. The top ten hold more than 9% of the sample. The sample taken for sequencing was peripheral blood. Receptors were obtained from a man in his 60s with active or convalescent COVID-19.

The sample holds a few counts of this clone. The chain is built from TRBV28 and TRBJ1-1; D unresolved. This CDR3 region has 13 residues. V gave up 5 bases and J gave up 0 bases, with 7 bases separating them. Germline values: CDR1 MDHEN, CDR2 SYDVKM. The CDR3 DNA follows: TGTGCCAGCAGTCAGGCAATGAACACTGAAGCTTTCTTT. Its protein product is CASSQAMNTEAFF.

This rearrangement joins TRBV28 to TRBJ2-2; a weak D match, TRBD2 (5 bases). The germline V gene encodes CDR1 MDHEN and CDR2 SYDVKM. This CDR3 region has 14 residues. With 6 bases removed from V and 7 bases from J, the gap between germline ends came to 15 bases. The CDR3 region has the DNA TGTGCCAGCAGGGACTGGCGGGCGAACGGGGAGCTGTTTTTT. Translation: CASRDWRANGELFF.

The chain joins TRBV19 to TRBJ1-3; D unclear. V was clipped by 8 bases and J by 4 bases, with 12 bases between them. Germline lookup yields CDR1 LNHDA and CDR2 SQIVND (reference sequence). The CDR3 length is 13 residues. CDR3 sequence (DNA): TGTGCCAGTGCAAGTGGGCAAGGAAACACCATATATTTT. It translates to CASASGQGNTIYF.

V gene TRBV6-2 or TRBV6-3 combines with J gene TRBJ1-5; D is unclear. Germline lookup yields CDR1 MNHEY and CDR2 SVGEGT. CDR3 length: 15 residues. V was cut by 5 bases and J by 2 bases, with 13 bases left in between. The CDR3 reads CASSPGLRGNQPQHF. CDR3 DNA sequence: TGTGCCAGCAGTCCGGGCCTGAGGGGCAATCAGCCCCAGCATTTT.

The rearrangement joins TRBV11-2 to TRBJ2-3; 7 bases are a match to TRBD2. This CDR3 is 17 amino acids long. From germline, CDR1 is SGHAT and CDR2 FQNNGV. V dropped 4 bases and J dropped 4; count of bases not matched to a gene: 14. The CDR3 is CASSWNGRTVSADTQYF. The CDR3 nucleotides read TGTGCCAGCAGCTGGAACGGGAGGACGGTCTCCGCAGATACGCAGTATTTT.

The V and J genes are TRBV6-2 or TRBV6-3 and TRBJ2-5; 14 nucleotides agree with TRBD2. The CDR3 runs 16 residues. CDR1 is MNHEY and CDR2 is SVGEGT in the germline V gene. Trimming cost V 4 bases and J 5 bases; bases outside gene matches: 6. The CDR3: CASSCQGLAGVETQYF. DNA of the CDR3: TGTGCCAGCAGTTGCCAGGGACTAGCGGGGGTCGAGACCCAGTACTTC.

V gene TRBV7-3 combines with J gene TRBJ2-6; no definite D call. The CDR3 extends over 16 amino acids. Looked up from germline, CDR1 is SGHTA and CDR2 is FQGTGA. V lost 2 bases and J lost 0, with 8 bases in between. As DNA, the CDR3 is TGTGCCAGCAGCTTATGGGCCGACTCTGGGGCCAACGTCCTGACTTTC. As protein: CASSLWADSGANVLTF.

The J gene is TRBJ1-6, the V gene TRBV5-6; D ambiguous. Germline loops: CDR1 SGHDT, CDR2 YYEEEE. Between the trimmed V and J ends, which lost 1 base and 2 bases, there was a span of 4 bases. This CDR3 is built from 14 residues. The CDR3, as DNA: TGTGCCAGCAGCTTGACAGCCTATAATTCACCCCTCCACTTT. Encoded protein: CASSLTAYNSPLHF.

The gene calls are TRBV27 and TRBJ1-1; a weak D match, TRBD1 (6 bases). This CDR3 spans 13 amino acids. In germline, CDR1 is MNHEY, CDR2 SMNVEV (reference sequence). The germline V and J ends were trimmed by 2 bases and 5 bases, with 9 bases remaining between them. The CDR3 sequence: CASSLRGGTEAFF. CDR3 in DNA: TGTGCCAGCAGTTTAAGGGGGGGGACTGAAGCTTTCTTT.

Here the CDR3 DNA reads TGTGCCAGCAGCGGAGCGGGAGCCTACGAGCAGTACTTC. It specifies CASSGAGAYEQYF. V is TRBV12-3 or TRBV12-4 and J is TRBJ2-7, with 8 bases identical to TRBD2. The CDR3 contains 13 residues. Germline trimming cut 6 bases from V and 2 bases from J; bases unmatched to any gene: 3.

The chain couples TRBV10-3 to TRBJ2-2; D uncertain. Germline V gene data show CDR1 as ENHRY and CDR2 as SYGVKD. Trimming removed 0 bases from V and 7 bases from J, with 6 bases in between. The CDR3 consists of 13 residues. The CDR3 sequence is CAISESSIGELFF. Here the CDR3 DNA reads TGTGCCATCAGTGAGTCCAGTATCGGGGAGCTGTTTTTT.